These 22 T cell receptor beta chains were sequenced from one sample in a study of identifying expanded T cells in peripheral blood (dated by TCRdb to the late 2010s). The library relied on the immunoSEQ multiplex PCR assay. The clones in this table, taken by TCRdb from immuneACCESS, are in-frame only. Not every clone is retained; where verified, under half of the shortfall comes from an unresolved V gene, and the cause of the rest is unknown. The sample includes roughly 100,000 clones, with approximately 88% observed a single time. The top ten hold roughly 15% of the sample. The specimen was blood. These TCRs come from a person aged 18-69 years in good health.

This chain joins TRBV11-2 and TRBJ1-2; D is unresolved. Germline V gene sequence: CDR1 SGHAT, CDR2 FQNNGV. The CDR3 is 12 amino acids. The V gene lost 4 bases and the J gene lost 8 bases, with 11 bases spanning the gap. The CDR3 nucleotides are TGTGCCAGCAGCTGGGGAGGCGTCGGCTACACCTTC. It translates to CASSWGGVGYTF.

The gene calls are TRBV6-1 and TRBJ2-5, with D maybe TRBD2 (6 bases). The CDR3 runs 12 residues. Germline V gene data show CDR1 as MNHNS and CDR2 as SASEGT. Between the trimmed V and J ends, which lost 4 bases and 7 bases, there was a span of 10 bases. The CDR3 here is CASSGDGGTQYF. The CDR3 DNA reads as TGTGCCAGCAGTGGGGACGGGGGGACCCAGTACTTC.

This clone was seen only a few times. The chain recombines TRBV4-1 with TRBJ1-6; no clear D. The CDR3 has 16 residues. V gave up 4 bases and J gave up 0 bases, with 10 bases separating them. CDR1 and CDR2 (germline): MGHRA, YSYEKL. For the CDR3, the DNA is TGCGCCAGCAGCCTAACGTCAAGCTCCTATAATTCACCCCTCCACTTT. This translates into CASSLTSSSYNSPLHF.

The V and J genes are TRBV2 and TRBJ2-3; no clear D. V lost 3 bases and J lost 2, with 6 bases in between. Germline values: CDR1 SNHLY, CDR2 FYNNEI. CDR3 length equals 13 residues. The CDR3, as DNA: TGTGCCAGCAGTGAGTGGGACACAGATACGCAGTATTTT. Translated: CASSEWDTDTQYF.

The chain has TRBV18 and TRBJ2-3, with D maybe TRBD2 (6 bases). CDR1 is KGHSH, CDR2 LQKENI, per germline. The CDR3 loop spans 17 amino acids. The V end was cut by 2 bases, the J end by 2 bases, with 17 bases between. This chain's CDR3 is CASSPARFGGVTDTQYF. The CDR3 nucleotides are TGTGCCAGCTCACCAGCCCGGTTCGGGGGAGTCACAGATACGCAGTATTTT.

This clone was seen a few times. J is TRBJ1-5 and V is TRBV6-1; maybe TRBD1 (5 bases). V was cut by 0 bases and J by 7 bases, with 13 bases left in between. CDR3 length: 15 amino acids. Germline assignment: CDR1 MNHNS and CDR2 SASEGT. Here the CDR3 reads CASSEARGEKQPQHF. CDR3 DNA: TGTGCCAGCAGTGAAGCGAGAGGGGAGAAGCAGCCCCAGCATTTT.

The V and J genes are TRBV7-2 and TRBJ2-1; 15 bases are shared with TRBD2. CDR1 and CDR2 from the germline V gene are SGHTA and FQGNSA. V dropped 5 bases and J dropped 8; count of bases not matched to a gene: 7. The CDR3 spans 16 residues. In DNA, the CDR3 is TGTGCCAGCAGCAGATCCGGGACTAGCGGGGGGTATGAGCAGTTCTTC. It codes for CASSRSGTSGGYEQFF.

CDR3 in amino acids: CASSSAFREQYF. CDR3 coding DNA: TGTGCCAGCAGCTCGGCGTTTAGGGAGCAGTACTTC. The chain has TRBV5-6 and TRBJ2-7; D is uncertain. Germline CDR1 reads SGHDT; CDR2 reads YYEEEE. V dropped 3 bases and J dropped 7 bases, with 11 bases sitting between them. The CDR3 is 12 amino acids.

This chain links TRBV9 with TRBJ2-2; TRBD2 agrees at 8 bases. J gave up 6 bases and V 0 bases, and 4 bases lay outside the gene matches. This CDR3 comprises 15 residues. The germline CDR1 and CDR2 sequences are SGDLS and YYNGEE. CDR3 in amino acids: CASSVAGGMAGELFF. The CDR3 DNA sequence: TGTGCCAGCAGCGTAGCGGGGGGGATGGCCGGGGAGCTGTTTTTT.

Only one count was recorded for this clone. The chain carries TRBV18 and TRBJ1-2; D possibly corresponds to TRBD1 (6 bases). CDR1 is KGHSH, CDR2 LQKENI, per germline. Trimming took off 6 bases at V and 5 bases at J, with 19 bases between the two ends. The CDR3 is 15 amino acids. As DNA, the CDR3 is TGTGCCAGCTCCCCCGCGGCAGGGGTTGAGTATGGCTACACCTTC. Encoded protein: CASSPAAGVEYGYTF.

This chain uses TRBV7-2 with TRBJ2-7; 8 bases match TRBD2. V lost 4 bases, J lost 3 bases, and 11 bases stayed unmatched. Germline CDR1 is SGHTA and CDR2 is FQGNSA. The CDR3 covers 16 residues. CDR3 loop: CASSSAAERGRYEQYF. CDR3 DNA sequence: TGTGCCAGCAGCTCGGCGGCGGAGCGGGGGCGCTACGAGCAGTACTTC.

The rearrangement links TRBV4-2 to TRBJ2-7; 8 positions match TRBD1. The CDR3 runs to 24 residues. V shed 4 bases, J shed 4 bases, and the junction held 36 bases outside the gene matches. Per germline, CDR1 LGHNA and CDR2 YNFKEQ. The CDR3: CASSRTLTDPGQGNLRLRGYEQYF. In DNA form, the CDR3 reads TGTGCCAGCAGCCGAACACTTACGGATCCAGGACAGGGCAATCTACGGCTCCGCGGTTACGAGCAGTACTTC.

The chain employs TRBV19 and TRBJ2-7; TRBD1 might be the D (7 bases). Germline assignment: CDR1 LNHDA and CDR2 SQIVND (reference sequence). The CDR3 is 17 residues long. V was shortened by 2 bases and J by 0 bases, with 17 bases between the two germline ends. Written as DNA, the CDR3 is TGTGCCAGTAGTATACTGACAGGGACTGAGGGCTCCTACGAGCAGTACTTC. It yields the protein CASSILTGTEGSYEQYF.

The CDR3 sequence is CASSPLGYEQFF. CDR3 DNA: TGTGCCAGCTCACCATTGGGATATGAGCAGTTCTTC. The V gene is TRBV18, the J gene TRBJ2-1; D remains ambiguous. The V end was cut by 2 bases, the J end by 8 bases, with 7 bases between. From germline, CDR1 is KGHSH and CDR2 LQKENI. This CDR3 spans 12 amino acids.

The chain joins TRBV4-3 to TRBJ2-7; D is unclear. The V end lost 0 bases, the J end lost 2 bases, and 11 bases lay between the germline ends. The CDR3 runs 15 residues. Germline loops: CDR1 LGHNA, CDR2 YSLEER. The CDR3 DNA reads as TGCGCCAGCAGCCAAGATCGAGGCAGCACCTACGAGCAGTACTTC. This translates into CASSQDRGSTYEQYF.

This clone was observed a handful of times. The chain combines TRBV2 with TRBJ2-7; 9 nucleotides align to TRBD1. V lost 6 bases, J lost 9 bases, and 12 bases stayed unmatched. Germline assignment: CDR1 SNHLY and CDR2 FYNNEI. The CDR3 sequence is 14 residues long. The CDR3 nucleotides are TGTGCCAGCAGCGCTCGCGGACAGGGGTCGGGGCAGTACTTC. Protein: CASSARGQGSGQYF.

The chain has TRBV5-1 and TRBJ1-1; TRBD1 is a possible D gene (6 bases). V was shortened by 2 bases and J by 5 bases, with 16 bases between the two germline ends. The germline CDR1 and CDR2 sequences are SGHRS and YFSETQ. The CDR3 covers 15 residues. CDR3 region: CASSFLAQGNTEAFF. DNA for the CDR3: TGCGCCAGCAGCTTTTTAGCTCAGGGGAATACTGAAGCTTTCTTT.

This clone was detected a few times. The chain couples TRBV2 to TRBJ2-3; 7 positions match TRBD2. CDR3 size: 13 residues. V gave up 5 bases and J gave up 2 bases; unmatched junction bases: 1. CDR1 is SNHLY and CDR2 is FYNNEI in the germline V gene. The CDR3 here is CASSRDYTDTQYF. In DNA, the CDR3 is TGTGCCAGCAGTCGGGACTACACAGATACGCAGTATTTT. The full variable domain, completed using reference TRBV2 and TRBJ2-3, is EPEVTQTPSHQVTQMGQEVILRCVPISNHLYFYWYRQILGQKVEFLVSFYNNEISEKSEIFDDQFSVERPDGSNFTLKIRSTKLEDSAMYFCASSRDYTDTQYFGPGTRLTVL.

The count of this clone is one. The chain uses TRBV28 and TRBJ1-2; D possibly corresponds to TRBD1 (6 bases). The CDR3 length is 14 residues. The germline V and J ends were trimmed by 5 bases and 8 bases, with 18 bases remaining between them. From germline, CDR1 is MDHEN and CDR2 SYDVKM. CDR3 nucleotides: TGTGCCAGCAGTAGGTCAATGAGGGGGAGAGGCTACACCTTC. This codes for CASSRSMRGRGYTF.

This clone was detected only a few times. The rearrangement uses TRBV5-1 and TRBJ1-2, with D perhaps matching TRBD1 (5 bases). The CDR3 has 14 residues. Germline V lookup: CDR1 SGHRS, CDR2 YFSETQ. Trimming took 6 bases from V and 2 from J, leaving 14 bases between them. The CDR3 loop reads CASTLDGTNYGYTF. The CDR3 nucleotides are TGCGCCAGCACGTTAGACGGGACGAACTATGGCTACACCTTC.

Written as DNA, the CDR3 is TGTGCCAGCAGTGAAGCGGGACAAGTGAACACTGAAGCTTTCTTT. Its protein is CASSEAGQVNTEAFF. The gene calls are TRBV6-1 and TRBJ1-1; possibly TRBD1 for D (6 bases). V lost 0 bases and J lost 0, with 8 bases in between. The CDR3 runs to 15 residues. The germline V gene encodes CDR1 MNHNS and CDR2 SASEGT.

V gene TRBV6-5 combines with J gene TRBJ2-7, with D perhaps TRBD2 (5 bases). The V gene's germline CDR1 is MNHEY and CDR2 SVGAGI. The CDR3 extends over 13 amino acids. Trimming took 2 bases from V and 4 from J, leaving 9 bases between them. The CDR3 DNA follows: TGTGCCAGCAGTTACGAGGTAGCGTACGAGCAGTACTTC. Its translation: CASSYEVAYEQYF.